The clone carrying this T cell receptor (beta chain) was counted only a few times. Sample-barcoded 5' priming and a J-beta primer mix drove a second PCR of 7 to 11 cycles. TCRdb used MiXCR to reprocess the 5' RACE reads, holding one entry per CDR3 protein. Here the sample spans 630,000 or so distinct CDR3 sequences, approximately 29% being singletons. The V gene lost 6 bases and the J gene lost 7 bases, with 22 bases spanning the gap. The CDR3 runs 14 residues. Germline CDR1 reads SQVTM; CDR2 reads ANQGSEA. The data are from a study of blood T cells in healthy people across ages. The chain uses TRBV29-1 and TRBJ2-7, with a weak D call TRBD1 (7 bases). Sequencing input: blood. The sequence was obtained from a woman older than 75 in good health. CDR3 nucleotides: TGCAGCGTCCTAGCAGGGGGGCCAAGCGATGAGCAGTACTTC. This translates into CSVLAGGPSDEQYF.